These 27 T cell receptor beta chains share one sample of origin, sequenced in a study of OX40 agonist ivuxolimab in advanced cancers. The assay was immunoSEQ multiplex PCR, and TCRdb's table has in-frame clones only and misses some. The sample lists around 70,000 clones, roughly 80% occurring once. Sequencing was performed on CD4+ or CD8+ T cells sorted from blood, taken in a trial of the OX40 agonist ivuxolimab. The receptors originated from an adult with an advanced solid tumor such as melanoma, head and neck, liver or kidney cancer.

The chain employs TRBV15 and TRBJ1-2; TRBD1 might be the D (6 bases). Trimming took off 5 bases at V and 4 bases at J, with 17 bases between the two ends. Germline V gene sequence: CDR1 LNHNV, CDR2 YYDKDF (reference sequence). The CDR3 spans 15 residues. The CDR3 sequence: CATSGGQGRSYGYTF. DNA for the CDR3: TGTGCCACCAGCGGGGGGCAGGGGCGCAGCTATGGCTACACCTTC.

The rearrangement joins TRBV5-6 to TRBJ2-7; 9 bases agree with TRBD2. CDR1 is SGHDT and CDR2 is YYEEEE in the germline V gene. The V gene end was trimmed by 4 bases and the J gene end by 2 bases; junction bases not matched to a gene: 7. CDR3 length equals 15 residues. This chain's CDR3 is CASSPPGTSPYEQYF. CDR3 DNA: TGTGCCAGCAGCCCGCCCGGGACTAGCCCCTACGAGCAGTACTTC.

The chain combines TRBV29-1 with TRBJ2-1; 7 positions agree with TRBD1. Trimming took 6 bases from V and 0 from J; bases not matched to a gene: 8. Germline V gene data show CDR1 as SQVTM and CDR2 as ANQGSEA. This CDR3 has 15 amino acids. CDR3 in amino acids: CSVENRGSSYNEQFF. The CDR3, as DNA: TGCAGCGTCGAGAACAGGGGATCCTCCTACAATGAGCAGTTCTTC.

The V call is TRBV5-8, the J call TRBJ2-1; 7 nucleotides align to TRBD2. This CDR3 comprises 20 residues. Germline V gene lookup returns CDR1 SGHTS and CDR2 YDEGEE. With 4 bases clipped from V and 5 bases from J, the junction kept 24 bases outside the gene matches. The CDR3 region has the DNA TGTGCCAGCAGCCCCCTCTTGCCGGGGGAATATGCGGGAGCGGACAATGAGCAGTTCTTC. It encodes CASSPLLPGEYAGADNEQFF.

The chain joins TRBV28 to TRBJ2-5; D gene uncertain. Trimming took off 3 bases at V and 7 bases at J, with 12 bases between the two ends. Germline V lookup: CDR1 MDHEN, CDR2 SYDVKM. The CDR3 loop spans 13 amino acids. The CDR3 DNA is TGTGCCAGCAGTTTGCAGCCCCTTGGGACCCAGTACTTC. This encodes CASSLQPLGTQYF.

The rearrangement uses TRBV5-8 and TRBJ2-4; perhaps TRBD2 as D (5 bases). Trimming shortened V by 0 bases and J by 5 bases, and 15 bases separated the two germline ends. Germline V gene lookup returns CDR1 SGHTS and CDR2 YDEGEE. The CDR3 extends over 16 amino acids. This CDR3 reads CASSLVSGFRQNIQYF. The CDR3 region has the DNA TGTGCCAGCAGCTTGGTTTCGGGATTCAGGCAAAACATTCAGTACTTC. The full variable domain, with the rest looked up from reference TRBV5-8 and TRBJ2-4, is EAGVTQSPTHLIKTRGQQATLRCSPISGHTSVYWYQQALGLGLQFLLWYDEGEERNRGNFPPRFSGRQFPNYSSELNVNALELEDSALYLCASSLVSGFRQNIQYFGAGTRLSVL.

The chain links TRBV6-6 to TRBJ2-1, with D possibly TRBD2 on 7 matching bases. Deletions cut 4 bases from V and 8 bases from J, with 12 bases between. The germline V gene has CDR1 MNHNY and CDR2 SVGAGI (reference sequence). This CDR3 contains 13 residues. CDR3 residues: CASSSGGAYEQFF. The CDR3 DNA reads TGTGCCAGCAGTTCTGGGGGGGCATATGAGCAGTTCTTC.

The chain uses TRBV28 and TRBJ2-2, with a possible D match to TRBD1 (5 bases). The CDR3 sequence is 16 residues long. With 7 bases removed from V and 0 bases from J, the gap between germline ends came to 15 bases. In germline, CDR1 is MDHEN, CDR2 SYDVKM. The CDR3 DNA follows: TGTGCCAGCAAAATACAGGCGATTACGAACACCGGGGAGCTGTTTTTT. It specifies CASKIQAITNTGELFF.

This clone was found a few times. The chain links TRBV7-8 to TRBJ2-1; TRBD2 agrees at 7 bases. CDR1 is SGHVS, CDR2 FQNEAQ, per germline. This CDR3 spans 14 amino acids. Trimming cost V 5 bases and J 7 bases; bases outside gene matches: 8. The CDR3 bases are TGTGCCAGCAGCCAAATGGCGGGAGCTAATGAGCAGTTCTTC. Amino acid sequence: CASSQMAGANEQFF. The whole variable domain, remainder taken from reference TRBV7-8 and TRBJ2-1, is GAGVSQSPRYKVAKRGQDVALRCDPISGHVSLFWYQQALGQGPEFLTYFQNEAQLDKSGLPSDRFFAERPEGSVSTLKIQRTQQEDSAVYLCASSQMAGANEQFFGPGTRLTVL.

This clone was counted a few times. The V and J genes are TRBV28 and TRBJ1-1; TRBD1 matches at 7 bases. Per germline, CDR1 MDHEN and CDR2 SYDVKM. After removal of 5 bases from V and 5 bases from J, the junction contained 8 bases not matched to a gene. The CDR3 covers 14 residues. Written as DNA, the CDR3 is TGTGCCAGCAGTACCCCCAGGGGGGGGACTGAAGCTTTCTTT. Encoded protein: CASSTPRGGTEAFF.

V and J are TRBV11-2 and TRBJ2-2, with 12 bases fitting TRBD2. The CDR3 runs to 17 residues. V was pared by 1 base and J by 5 bases, with 5 bases of the junction left unmatched. Germline V gene sequence: CDR1 SGHAT, CDR2 FQNNGV. This chain's CDR3 is CASSLVALAGGTGELFF. The CDR3, as DNA: TGTGCCAGCAGCTTAGTTGCACTAGCGGGGGGTACCGGGGAGCTGTTTTTT.

For the CDR3, the DNA is TGTGCCAGCAGTGAAGTCCTAGCGGGAGTGAGAAATGAGCAGTTCTTC. This codes for CASSEVLAGVRNEQFF. This chain uses TRBV25-1 with TRBJ2-1; the match to TRBD2 covers 10 bases. The CDR3 contains 16 residues. From germline, CDR1 is MGHDK and CDR2 SYGVNS. The ends lost 2 bases at V and 7 bases at J; junction bases unmatched: 8.

The gene calls are TRBV5-1 and TRBJ1-1; D is perhaps TRBD1 (6 bases). Trimming cost V 7 bases and J 4 bases, with 14 bases left between them. The CDR3 consists of 13 residues. Germline V gene sequence: CDR1 SGHRS, CDR2 YFSETQ. The CDR3 region is CASCTGSGTEAFF. In DNA, the CDR3 is TGCGCCAGCTGCACAGGGTCGGGCACTGAAGCTTTCTTT.

The rearrangement uses TRBV11-2 and TRBJ1-4, with a tentative D call TRBD1 (6 bases). V was trimmed by 6 bases and J by 7 bases, leaving 21 bases between them. The CDR3 is 16 amino acids. Germline assignment: CDR1 SGHAT and CDR2 FQNNGV. The CDR3 sequence is CASRSNAGALREKLFF. Here the CDR3 DNA reads TGTGCCAGCAGGAGTAATGCGGGGGCGCTTCGTGAAAAACTGTTTTTT.

The gene calls are TRBV6-6 and TRBJ2-7; TRBD2 matches 13 bases. CDR1 MNHNY and CDR2 SVGAGI come from the germline V gene (reference sequence). The CDR3 has 14 residues. The V and J ends lost 0 bases and 7 bases, in that order; junction bases with no gene match: 0. The CDR3 here is CASSYSGLAGEQYV. Written as DNA, the CDR3 is TGTGCCAGCAGTTACTCGGGACTAGCGGGGGAGCAGTACGTC.

This chain uses TRBV7-2 with TRBJ2-1; the D gene is possibly TRBD1 (7 bases). The CDR3 has 13 amino acids. The germline V and J ends were trimmed by 6 bases and 6 bases, with 12 bases remaining between them. CDR1 is SGHTA, CDR2 FQGNSA, per germline. CDR3 sequence (DNA): TGTGCCAGCAGGGCGGGACAGAGCAATGAGCAGTTCTTC. This encodes CASRAGQSNEQFF.

V is TRBV19 and J is TRBJ1-5, with D perhaps TRBD1 (6 bases). From germline, CDR1 is LNHDA and CDR2 SQIVND (reference sequence). The V end was cut by 4 bases, the J end by 2 bases, with 12 bases between. CDR3 length: 15 amino acids. The CDR3: CASSKAGVRNQPQHF. The CDR3, as DNA: TGTGCCAGTAGTAAGGCAGGGGTACGCAATCAGCCCCAGCATTTT. The full variable domain, rest sourced from reference TRBV19 and TRBJ1-5, is DGGITQSPKYLFRKEGQNVTLSCEQNLNHDAMYWYRQDPGQGLRLIYYSQIVNDFQKGDIAEGYSVSREKKESFPLTVTSAQKNPTAFYLCASSKAGVRNQPQHFGDGTRLSIL.

As to this clone: An end of the junction does not agree with germline; a read error may underlie this. The chain uses TRBV29-1 and TRBJ2-1, with D possibly called TRBD1 or TRBD2 (6 bases each). Germline CDR1 and CDR2: SQVTM and ANQGSEA. The CDR3 is made up of 14 amino acids. CDR3 amino acids: CSAEVRDKGNEQFF. The CDR3 bases are TGCAGCGCTGAAGTGCGGGACAAGGGGAATGAGCAGTTCTTC.

In its sample, this clone was seen once. The J gene is TRBJ1-4, the V gene TRBV5-4, with TRBD1 identical over 7 bases. There are 16 residues in the CDR3. In germline, CDR1 is SGHNT, CDR2 YYREEE (reference sequence). Losses at the gene ends were 3 bases for V and 3 bases for J; bases not matched to a gene: 8. This CDR3 is CASSSYTGAANEKLFF. The DNA of the CDR3 is TGTGCCAGCAGCTCATATACAGGGGCAGCTAATGAAAAACTGTTTTTT.

The chain has TRBV6-5 and TRBJ2-1, with 7 bases aligning to TRBD2. With V trimmed by 6 bases and J by 4 bases, 9 bases remained unmatched. The CDR3 covers 15 residues. Germline assignment: CDR1 MNHEY and CDR2 SVGAGI. CDR3 sequence: CASSRSGRGYNEQFF. The CDR3 DNA reads TGTGCCAGCAGCCGATCAGGGCGGGGGTACAATGAGCAGTTCTTC.

The chain recombines TRBV7-2 with TRBJ2-5; tentative D call: TRBD2 (7 bases). Germline CDR1 SGHTA, CDR2 FQGNSA. This CDR3 is built from 15 residues. The germline V and J ends were trimmed by 4 bases and 5 bases, with 17 bases remaining between them. The CDR3 DNA reads as TGTGCCAGCAGCTCCGGTCCCAAGGGGGGGGAGACCCAGTACTTC. It specifies CASSSGPKGGETQYF.

The chain links TRBV10-3 to TRBJ2-3, with D perhaps matching TRBD2 (5 bases). The CDR3 covers 13 residues. Trimming removed 10 bases at V and 3 bases at J, with 14 bases between. In germline, CDR1 is ENHRY, CDR2 SYGVKD. For the CDR3, the DNA is TGTGCCACCCAGGCCGGGGAGACAGATACGCAGTATTTT. It specifies CATQAGETDTQYF.

The rearrangement links TRBV2 to TRBJ1-5; D uncertain. In germline, CDR1 is SNHLY, CDR2 FYNNEI. The CDR3 totals 16 residues. Trimming pared 6 bases from V and 0 bases from J, leaving 15 bases between. This CDR3 is CASRSARGISNQPQHF. In DNA, the CDR3 is TGTGCCAGCAGATCTGCAAGAGGGATTAGCAATCAGCCCCAGCATTTT. Combining the CDR3 with reference TRBV2 and TRBJ1-5 gives the whole variable domain EPEVTQTPSHQVTQMGQEVILRCVPISNHLYFYWYRQILGQKVEFLVSFYNNEISEKSEIFDDQFSVERPDGSNFTLKIRSTKLEDSAMYFCASRSARGISNQPQHFGDGTRLSIL.

The rearrangement uses TRBV7-3 and TRBJ2-6; D remains ambiguous. The ends were cut back, 0 bases at V and 0 bases at J, with 6 bases in the middle. Germline V gene lookup returns CDR1 SGHTA and CDR2 FQGTGA. This CDR3 comprises 16 residues. In DNA, the CDR3 is TGTGCCAGCAGCTTAACGTTTGGCTCTGGGGCCAACGTCCTGACTTTC. This sequence encodes CASSLTFGSGANVLTF.

The rearrangement uses TRBV7-9 and TRBJ2-5, with D possibly being TRBD2 (7 bases). The CDR3 is made up of 14 amino acids. V lost 2 bases to trimming and J lost 5 bases, with 12 bases between them. Looked up from germline, CDR1 is SEHNR and CDR2 is FQNEAQ (reference sequence). CDR3 bases: TGTGCCAGCAGCTTACGGGGGGCTCGGGAGACCCAGTACTTC. It is translated as CASSLRGARETQYF. Full variable domain (missing parts from reference TRBV7-9 and TRBJ2-5): DTGVSQNPRHKITKRGQNVTFRCDPISEHNRLYWYRQTLGQGPEFLTYFQNEAQLEKSRLLSDRFSAERPKGSFSTLEIQRTEQGDSAMYLCASSLRGARETQYFGPGTRLLVL.

The chain combines TRBV18 with TRBJ2-2; TRBD1 agrees at 8 bases. V shed 3 bases, J shed 0 bases, and the junction held 0 bases outside the gene matches. The CDR3 has 15 residues. Germline-derived CDR1 and CDR2 are KGHSH and LQKENI. In nucleotides, the CDR3 is TGTGCCAGCTCACCGACAGGGGCGAACACCGGGGAGCTGTTTTTT. Its translation is CASSPTGANTGELFF.

There are many counts of this clone. The chain is built from TRBV15 and TRBJ1-5; maybe TRBD1 (5 bases). This CDR3 contains 15 residues. Germline assignment: CDR1 LNHNV and CDR2 YYDKDF (reference sequence). Deletions cut 0 bases from V and 1 base from J, with 7 bases between. CDR3 in amino acids: CATSRDPGSNQPQHF. As DNA, the CDR3 is TGTGCCACCAGCAGAGATCCAGGGAGCAATCAGCCCCAGCATTTT.